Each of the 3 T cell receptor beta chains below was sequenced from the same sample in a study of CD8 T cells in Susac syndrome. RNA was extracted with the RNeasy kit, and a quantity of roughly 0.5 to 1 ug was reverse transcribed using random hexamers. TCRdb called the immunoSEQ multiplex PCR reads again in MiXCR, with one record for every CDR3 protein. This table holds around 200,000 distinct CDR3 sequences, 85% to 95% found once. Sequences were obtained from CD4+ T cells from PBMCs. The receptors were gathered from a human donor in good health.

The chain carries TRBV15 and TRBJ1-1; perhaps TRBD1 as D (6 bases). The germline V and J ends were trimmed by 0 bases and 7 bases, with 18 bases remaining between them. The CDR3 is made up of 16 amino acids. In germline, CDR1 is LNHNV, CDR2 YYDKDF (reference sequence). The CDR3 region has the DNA TGTGCCACCAGCAGAGATCCCGCCGGCGGAGGGGGTGAAGCTTTCTTT. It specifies CATSRDPAGGGGEAFF.

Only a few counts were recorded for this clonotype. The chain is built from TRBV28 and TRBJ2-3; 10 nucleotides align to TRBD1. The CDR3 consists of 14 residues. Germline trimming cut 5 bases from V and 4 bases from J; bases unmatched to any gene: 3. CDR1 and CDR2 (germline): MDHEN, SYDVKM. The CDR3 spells CASSPGQGPDTQYF. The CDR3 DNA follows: TGTGCCAGCAGTCCGGGACAGGGGCCAGATACGCAGTATTTT.

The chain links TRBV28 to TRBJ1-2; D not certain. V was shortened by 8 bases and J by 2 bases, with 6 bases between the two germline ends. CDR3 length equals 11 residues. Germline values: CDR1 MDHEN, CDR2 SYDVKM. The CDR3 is CASRPNYGYTF. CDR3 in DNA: TGTGCCAGCCGTCCGAACTATGGCTACACCTTC.